The 20 T cell receptor beta chains presented below share a single source sample, sequenced in a study of blood T cells in healthy people across ages. Primers used in a second PCR of about 7 to 12 cycles were a sample-barcoded 5' primer and a J-beta primer mix. TCRdb fed the 5' RACE reads into MiXCR, producing one record per CDR3 protein. The sample lists approximately 810,000 distinct CDR3 sequences, 29% occurring once. Material for sequencing was blood. These receptor sequences come from a woman older than 75 in good health.

This clonotype was detected only a few times. V usage is TRBV6-5 and J usage is TRBJ2-7; no definite D call. Germline loops: CDR1 MNHEY, CDR2 SVGAGI. V was cut by 6 bases and J by 3 bases, with 15 bases left in between. The CDR3 is 14 residues long. CDR3 loop: CASSRSDVSYEQYF. CDR3 bases: TGTGCCAGCAGCCGCTCGGACGTAAGCTACGAGCAGTACTTC.

At least ten counts were recorded for this clonotype. The chain combines TRBV12-3 or TRBV12-4 with TRBJ2-7, with 9 bases that match TRBD1. The junction had 3 bases not matched to a gene; V was cut back by 6 bases and J by 3 bases. The length of the CDR3 is 13 residues. CDR3: CASSLGQGYEQYF. Here the CDR3 DNA reads TGTGCCAGCAGCTTGGGACAGGGCTACGAGCAGTACTTC.

This clonotype has more than one count but fewer than ten. The rearrangement joins TRBV25-1 to TRBJ1-6; 7 bases match TRBD1. The CDR3 spans 15 residues. The germline gives CDR1 MGHDK, CDR2 SYGVNS. Trimming removed 3 bases from V and 4 bases from J; junction bases left unmatched: 3. Here the CDR3 DNA reads TGTGCCAGCAGTGATCACAGGGGATATAATTCACCCCTCCACTTT. It specifies CASSDHRGYNSPLHF.

This sequence joins TRBV6-2 or TRBV6-3 and TRBJ1-5; TRBD1 aligns across 12 bases. The CDR3 has 17 amino acids. The trim removed 5 bases at V and 3 bases at J, leaving 8 bases unmatched. Germline V gene sequence: CDR1 MNHEY, CDR2 SVGEGT. The CDR3 bases are TGTGCCAGCAGTACCGACGGGACAGGGGGCTACAATCAGCCCCAGCATTTT. This translates into CASSTDGTGGYNQPQHF.

The J gene is TRBJ2-5, the V gene TRBV7-9; the match to TRBD1 covers 8 bases. The end of the DNA fits TRBJ2-1 better, so the J call may be wrong. The CDR3 is made up of 14 amino acids. Germline V gives CDR1 SEHNR, CDR2 FQNEAQ (reference sequence). DNA for the CDR3: TGTGCCAGCAGCCCAGGACAGGGACAAGAGACCCAGTTCTTC. This codes for CASSPGQGQETQFF.

This clonotype has a handful of counts. The chain links TRBV12-3 or TRBV12-4 to TRBJ1-2, with 7 bases that match TRBD1. This CDR3 contains 14 residues. The trim removed 1 base at V and 8 bases at J, leaving 7 bases unmatched. This CDR3 reads CASSLVGGLSGYTF. In nucleotides, the CDR3 is TGTGCCAGCAGTTTAGTAGGGGGCTTGTCCGGCTACACCTTC.

The table lists this clonotype with a few counts. The CDR3 region is CASSLGDRAEETQYF. The CDR3 DNA reads TGTGCCAGCAGCTTAGGGGACAGGGCAGAAGAGACCCAGTACTTC. The genes are TRBV7-9 and TRBJ2-5; 9 nucleotides match TRBD1. Trimming removed 1 base from V and 3 bases from J; junction bases left unmatched: 3. The CDR3 has 15 residues. Germline lookup yields CDR1 SEHNR and CDR2 FQNEAQ (reference sequence). The full variable domain, in which reference TRBV7-9 and TRBJ2-5 provide the parts outside the CDR3, is DTGVSQNPRHKITKRGQNVTFRCDPISEHNRLYWYRQTLGQGPEFLTYFQNEAQLEKSRLLSDRFSAERPKGSFSTLEIQRTEQGDSAMYLCASSLGDRAEETQYFGPGTRLLVL.

The chain carries TRBV11-2 and TRBJ2-5, with D perhaps given as TRBD1 or TRBD2 (6 bases each). CDR3 length equals 13 residues. Germline CDR1 SGHAT, CDR2 FQNNGV. V gave up 5 bases and J gave up 11 bases, with 18 bases separating them. CDR3 nucleotides: TGTGCCAGCAGCAGTACAGGGAGGCGAGAGCAGTACTTC. As protein: CASSSTGRREQYF.

This clonotype was seen at least ten times. The chain recombines TRBV7-2 with TRBJ2-3; TRBD2 matches at 7 bases. This CDR3 is built from 15 residues. Trimming cost V 4 bases and J 1 base; bases outside gene matches: 5. CDR1 is SGHTA and CDR2 is FQGNSA in the germline V gene. CDR3 amino acids: CASSYSSGRTDTQYF. The DNA of the CDR3 is TGTGCCAGCAGCTACTCTAGCGGACGCACAGATACGCAGTATTTT.

A note on this clonotype: Relative to the germline gene, one junction end is altered; a read error may explain this. The chain carries TRBV28 and TRBJ2-7, with D unresolved. This CDR3 has 15 amino acids. The germline gives CDR1 MDHEN, CDR2 SYDVKM. CDR3 amino acids: CASSSPVRFVDEQNF. CDR3 in DNA: TGTGCCAGCAGTTCCCCCGTAAGGTTCGTGGACGAGCAGAACTTC.

V gene TRBV5-1 combines with J gene TRBJ2-3; no firm D call. Germline loops: CDR1 SGHRS, CDR2 YFSETQ. The CDR3 consists of 14 residues. V gave up 4 bases and J gave up 4 bases, with 13 bases separating them. CDR3 amino acids: CASSGEGNADTQYF. CDR3 nucleotides: TGCGCCAGCAGCGGGGAAGGGAACGCAGATACGCAGTATTTT.

Ten or more counts support this clonotype. The chain couples TRBV12-3 or TRBV12-4 to TRBJ2-5, with D possibly being TRBD2 (6 bases). CDR3 length: 16 amino acids. The ends were cut back, 5 bases at V and 5 bases at J, with 21 bases in the middle. The CDR3, as DNA: TGTGCCAGCAGTACCGGGACTTATGCCGAGGTGGAGACCCAGTACTTC. It is translated as CASSTGTYAEVETQYF.

This chain uses TRBV9 with TRBJ1-2; D is possibly TRBD1 (5 bases). V was cut by 0 bases and J by 1 base, with 16 bases left in between. This CDR3 has 17 residues. Germline CDR1 SGDLS, CDR2 YYNGEE. CDR3 sequence: CASSVGGDGRVNYGYTF. CDR3 in DNA: TGTGCCAGCAGCGTAGGGGGGGACGGACGTGTTAACTATGGCTACACCTTC. The complete variable domain, with remaining parts taken from reference TRBV9 and TRBJ1-2, reads DSGVTQTPKHLITATGQRVTLRCSPRSGDLSVYWYQQSLDQGLQFLIQYYNGEERAKGNILERFSAQQFPDLHSELNLSSLELGDSALYFCASSVGGDGRVNYGYTFGSGTRLTVV.

The chain is built from TRBV12-3 or TRBV12-4 and TRBJ2-3; D not resolved. Between the trimmed V and J ends, which lost 6 bases and 3 bases, there was a span of 16 bases. The CDR3 covers 15 residues. The CDR3 nucleotides read TGTGCCAGCAGACCGGACGGTGTGAGAACAGATACGCAGTATTTT. Translating gives CASRPDGVRTDTQYF.

This clonotype was counted many times. The gene calls are TRBV4-3 and TRBJ1-4; possible D gene TRBD1, 5 bases. This CDR3 contains 15 residues. The germline CDR1 and CDR2 sequences are LGHNA and YSLEER. The V end lost 2 bases, the J end lost 5 bases, and 12 bases lay between the germline ends. CDR3 coding DNA: TGCGCCAGCAGCCAAAATGACAGAATGAATGAAAAACTGTTTTTT. Translated, it gives CASSQNDRMNEKLFF.

This clonotype was detected a few times. The J gene is TRBJ1-1, the V gene TRBV7-9, with D tentatively TRBD1 (6 bases). V lost 2 bases to trimming and J lost 5 bases, with 12 bases between them. CDR3 size: 14 residues. Germline V gives CDR1 SEHNR, CDR2 FQNEAQ (reference sequence). In DNA form, the CDR3 reads TGTGCCAGCAGCTTACGGCAGGGGATTACTGAAGCTTTCTTT. Its protein product is CASSLRQGITEAFF.

V and J are TRBV10-3 and TRBJ1-6; 9 bases map to TRBD1. From germline, CDR1 is ENHRY and CDR2 SYGVKD. V shed 6 bases, J shed 10 bases, and the junction held 10 bases outside the gene matches. The CDR3 loop spans 15 amino acids. The CDR3 DNA follows: TGTGCCATCAGGAACGACAGGGGGAAGGTCTCACCCCTCCACTTT. This encodes CAIRNDRGKVSPLHF.

This clonotype showed up many times. The V call is TRBV6-2 or TRBV6-3, the J call TRBJ2-7; a possible D gene is TRBD2 (5 bases). V was shortened by 5 bases and J by 0 bases, with 14 bases between the two germline ends. There are 15 residues in the CDR3. Germline V gene data show CDR1 as MNHEY and CDR2 as SVGEGT. The CDR3 DNA sequence: TGTGCCAGCAGTCTGGGAGTAGCGTTCTCCTACGAGCAGTACTTC. Translation: CASSLGVAFSYEQYF.

This chain links TRBV3-1 with TRBJ2-4, with no clear D. The closer fit of TRBJ2-7 to the DNA end suggests the J call may be wrong. Germline lookup yields CDR1 LGHDT and CDR2 YNNKEL (reference sequence). The CDR3 contains 15 residues. The CDR3, as DNA: TGTGCCAGCAGTTACTCCGTTTCTGGCACCTACGAGCAGTACTTC. Protein: CASSYSVSGTYEQYF.

To note about this clonotype: Being one base from a much bigger clone, this may be a read error. This chain connects TRBV6-6 to TRBJ1-2; tentatively, D is TRBD1 (6 bases). CDR1 MNHNY and CDR2 SVGAGI come from the germline V gene (reference sequence). The CDR3 totals 14 residues. Trimming took off 5 bases at V and 6 bases at J, with 16 bases between the two ends. CDR3 loop: CASSRIGQHNGYTF. The DNA of the CDR3 is TGTGCCAGCAGTCGCATAGGACAGCATAATGGCTACACCTTC.